The source of this TCR beta chain is a study of blood T cell repertoires in COVID-19. Deletions cut 3 bases from V and 4 bases from J, with 16 bases between. The CDR3 extends over 15 amino acids. Looked up from germline, CDR1 is SGDLS and CDR2 is YYNGEE. Per the original data handling: Quantification of nucleated cells was approximated via reference gene primer amplification. Profiling relied on immunoSEQ multiplex PCR, and the TCRdb table lists in-frame clones only, not all of them. Clone size and V and J calls were adopted from that table, with D and trimming inferred from the DNA. The sample lists 85,000 to 120,000 clones; 87% were seen once.

The sequence was collected from a man aged 50-59 years with active COVID-19. V is TRBV9 and J is TRBJ1-2; no clear D gene. The specimen was peripheral blood. For the CDR3, the DNA is TGTGCCAGCAGCGCGACTACCCCGCCGACCTATGGCTACACCTTC. Translation gives CASSATTPPTYGYTF.